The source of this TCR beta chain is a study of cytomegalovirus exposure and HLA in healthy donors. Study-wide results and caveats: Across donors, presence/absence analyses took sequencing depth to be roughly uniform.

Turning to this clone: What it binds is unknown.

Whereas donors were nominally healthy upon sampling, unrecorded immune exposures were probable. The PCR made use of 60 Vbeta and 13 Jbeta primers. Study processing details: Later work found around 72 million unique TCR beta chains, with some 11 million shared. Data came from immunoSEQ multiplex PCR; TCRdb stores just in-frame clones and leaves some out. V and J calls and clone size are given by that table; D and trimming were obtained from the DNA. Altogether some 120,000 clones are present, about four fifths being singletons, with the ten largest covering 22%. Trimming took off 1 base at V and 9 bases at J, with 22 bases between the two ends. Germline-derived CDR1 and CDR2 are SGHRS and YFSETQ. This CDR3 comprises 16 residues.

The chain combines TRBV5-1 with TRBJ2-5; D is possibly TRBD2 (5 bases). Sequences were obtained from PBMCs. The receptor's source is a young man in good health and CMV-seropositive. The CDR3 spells CASSLLMDASPRAQYF. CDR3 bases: TGCGCCAGCAGCTTGCTCATGGATGCTAGCCCGAGGGCCCAGTACTTC.